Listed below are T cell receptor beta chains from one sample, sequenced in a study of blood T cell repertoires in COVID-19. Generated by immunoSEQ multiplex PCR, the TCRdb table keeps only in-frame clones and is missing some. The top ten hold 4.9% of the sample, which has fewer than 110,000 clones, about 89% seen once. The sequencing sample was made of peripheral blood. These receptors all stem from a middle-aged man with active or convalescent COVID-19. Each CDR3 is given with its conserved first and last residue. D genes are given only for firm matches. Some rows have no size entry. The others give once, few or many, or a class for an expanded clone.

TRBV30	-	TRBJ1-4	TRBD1	TGTGCCTGGAGTCGAGACAGGGGGCCCGAAAAACTGTTTTTT	CAWSRDRGPEKLFF
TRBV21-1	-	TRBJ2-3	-	TGTGCCAGCATCGAGCTAACAGATACGCAGTATTTT	CASIELTDTQYF
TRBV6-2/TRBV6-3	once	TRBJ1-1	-	TGTGCCAGCAGTTCTCCTTCTCGACCGGAGGGCACTGAAGCTTTCTTT	CASSSPSRPEGTEAFF
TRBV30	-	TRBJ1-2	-	TGTGCCTGGAACGTGGGGCCCAGGACCCAAGGGTATGGCTACACCTTC	CAWNVGPRTQGYGYTF
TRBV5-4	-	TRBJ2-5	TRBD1	TGTGCCAGCAGCCCCGGGACAGGGGTCCAAGAGACCCAGTACTTC	CASSPGTGVQETQYF
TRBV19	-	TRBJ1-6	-	TGTGCCAGTATTCGCCGAGCGGGAGTAAATTCACCCCTCCACTTT	CASIRRAGVNSPLHF
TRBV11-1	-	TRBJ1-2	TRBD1	TGTGCCAGCAGCTTAAGGGTTGAGGGGGCGCGCCATGGCTACACCTTC	CASSLRVEGARHGYTF
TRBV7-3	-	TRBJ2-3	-	TGTGCCAGCAGCTTATGGCGGGGATCAGATACGCAGTATTTT	CASSLWRGSDTQYF
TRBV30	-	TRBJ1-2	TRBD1	TGTGCCTGGAGTAATTTGGGACAGGGTAACTATGGCTACACCTTC	CAWSNLGQGNYGYTF
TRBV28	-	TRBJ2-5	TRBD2	TGTGCCAGCAGTTTTGCGGGGGAACAAGAGACCCAGTACTTC	CASSFAGEQETQYF
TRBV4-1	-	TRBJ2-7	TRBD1	TGCGCCAGCAGCCCGCGTCCCGGGACAGGGACCGAGCAGTACTTC	CASSPRPGTGTEQYF
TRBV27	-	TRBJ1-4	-	TGTGCCAGCAGTTTACCAGGGGTGGGGGAAAAACTGTTTTTT	CASSLPGVGEKLFF
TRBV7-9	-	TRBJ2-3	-	TGTGCCAGCAGCTTGAAGGGGTATCACACAGATACGCAGTATTTT	CASSLKGYHTDTQYF
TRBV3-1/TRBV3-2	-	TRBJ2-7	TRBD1	TGTGCCAGCAGCCCAGGGGGCGAGCAGTACTTC	CASSPGGEQYF
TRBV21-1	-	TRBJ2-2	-	TGTGCCAGCAGCAAAACTAGCGGGGGCACCGGGGAGCTGTTTTTT	CASSKTSGGTGELFF
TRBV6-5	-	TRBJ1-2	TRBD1	TGTGCCAGCAGTTACTCTCGTTCGGGCAGGGGGTATGGCTACACCTTC	CASSYSRSGRGYGYTF
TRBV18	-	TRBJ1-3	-	TGTGCCAGCTCACCTACGACTTCTACCTTCTCTGGAAACACCATATATTTT	CASSPTTSTFSGNTIYF
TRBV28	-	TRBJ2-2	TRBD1	TGTGCCAGCAGCGTACCGGGACAGGGGCGGACCGGGGAGCTGTTTTTT	CASSVPGQGRTGELFF
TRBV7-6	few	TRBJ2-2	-	TGTGCCAGCAGCTTAGTATACGGGTCCGGGGAGCTGTTTTTT	CASSLVYGSGELFF
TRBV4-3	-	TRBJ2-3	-	TGCGCCAGCAGCCAAGCGCGGGGAAAGATGACAGATACGCAGTATTTT	CASSQARGKMTDTQYF
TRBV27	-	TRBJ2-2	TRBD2	TGTGCCAGCAGTTCTCAGACTAGCGGGAGGGGGATCGAGGACGGGGAGCTGTTTTTT	CASSSQTSGRGIEDGELFF
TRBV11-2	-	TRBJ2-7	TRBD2	TGTGCCAGCAGCTTAGAGGTTAGCGGGGAGCAGTACTTC	CASSLEVSGEQYF
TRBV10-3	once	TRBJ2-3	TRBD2	TGTGCCATCAGCTTAGCGGGAGGCGTAGATACGCAGTATTTT	CAISLAGGVDTQYF
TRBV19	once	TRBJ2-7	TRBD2	TGTGCCAGTAGTATTGGCGGGAGGACCTACGAGCAGTACTTC	CASSIGGRTYEQYF
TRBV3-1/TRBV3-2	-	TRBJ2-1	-	TGTGCCAGCAGCCAAGTACTCTACAATGAGCAGTTCTTC	CASSQVLYNEQFF
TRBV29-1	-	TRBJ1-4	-	TGCAGCGTTCAGGGAAGAGATGAAAAACTGTTTTTT	CSVQGRDEKLFF
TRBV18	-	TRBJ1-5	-	TGTGCCAGCTCCCCCCCGGGCGGGGGCAATCAGCCCCAGCATTTT	CASSPPGGGNQPQHF
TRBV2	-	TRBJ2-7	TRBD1	TGTGCCAGCAGTGAAAGGGACAGGGGGCCCTTCATGATCTCCGAGCAGTACTTC	CASSERDRGPFMISEQYF
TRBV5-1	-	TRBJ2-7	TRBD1	TGCGCCAGCAGCCAGGGGACAGGGGGCGTCTACGAGCAGTACTTC	CASSQGTGGVYEQYF
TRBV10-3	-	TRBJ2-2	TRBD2	TGTGCCATCGGACCTAGCGGGAGGAACACCGGGGAGCTGTTTTTT	CAIGPSGRNTGELFF
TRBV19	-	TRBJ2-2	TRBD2	TGTGCCAGTAGTATCCTTAGCGGGAGACGAATGAACACCGGGGAGCTGTTTTTT	CASSILSGRRMNTGELFF
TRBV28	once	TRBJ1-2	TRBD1	TGTGCCAGCAGCCCGGGACAGGGTGACTATGGCTACACCTTC	CASSPGQGDYGYTF